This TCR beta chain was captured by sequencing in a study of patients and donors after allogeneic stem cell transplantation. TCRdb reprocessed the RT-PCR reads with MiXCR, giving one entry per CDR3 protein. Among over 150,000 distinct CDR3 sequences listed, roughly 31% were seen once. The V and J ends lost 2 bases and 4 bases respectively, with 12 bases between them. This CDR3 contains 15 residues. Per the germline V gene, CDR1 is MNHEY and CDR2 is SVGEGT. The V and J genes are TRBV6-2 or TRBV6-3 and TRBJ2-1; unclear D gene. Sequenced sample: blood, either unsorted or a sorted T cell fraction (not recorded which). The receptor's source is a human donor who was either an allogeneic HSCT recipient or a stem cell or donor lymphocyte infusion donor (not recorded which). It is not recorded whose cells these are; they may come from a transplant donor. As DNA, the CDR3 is TGTGCCAGCAGTTACGTGTCTAACCCTTACAATGAGCAGTTCTTC. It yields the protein CASSYVSNPYNEQFF.